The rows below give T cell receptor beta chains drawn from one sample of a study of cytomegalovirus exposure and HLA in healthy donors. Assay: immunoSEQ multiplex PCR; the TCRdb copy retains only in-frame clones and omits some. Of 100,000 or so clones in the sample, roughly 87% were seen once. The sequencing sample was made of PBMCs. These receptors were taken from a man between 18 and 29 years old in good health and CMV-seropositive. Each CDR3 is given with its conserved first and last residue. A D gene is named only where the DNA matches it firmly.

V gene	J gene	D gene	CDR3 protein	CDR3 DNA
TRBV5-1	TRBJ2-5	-	CASRTTNQETQYF	TGCGCCAGCAGGACAACAAACCAAGAGACCCAGTACTTC
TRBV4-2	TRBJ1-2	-	CASSQEGGQINYGYTF	TGTGCCAGCAGCCAAGAGGGTGGACAAATTAACTATGGCTACACCTTC
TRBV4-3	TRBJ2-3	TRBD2	CASSQERAGGPDTQYF	TGCGCCAGCAGCCAAGAAAGAGCGGGGGGGCCAGATACGCAGTATTTT
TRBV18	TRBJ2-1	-	CASSPLNRDEQFF	TGTGCCAGCTCACCACTAAACCGCGATGAGCAGTTCTTC
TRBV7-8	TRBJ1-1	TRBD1	CASSHLRQGAEAFF	TGTGCCAGCAGCCACCTTAGACAGGGCGCTGAAGCTTTCTTT
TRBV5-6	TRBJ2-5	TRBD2	CASSLYTSGSGETQYF	TGTGCCAGCAGCTTGTATACTAGCGGGAGTGGTGAGACCCAGTACTTC
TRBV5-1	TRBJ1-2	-	CASSLGQGSGYTF	TGCGCCAGCAGCTTGGGCCAGGGCTCTGGCTACACCTTC
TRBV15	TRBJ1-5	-	CATSRDPVQGRSNQPQHF	TGTGCCACCAGCAGAGACCCGGTTCAGGGAAGGAGCAATCAGCCCCAGCATTTT
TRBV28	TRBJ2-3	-	CASSFSPFVSTDTQYF	TGTGCCAGCAGTTTTAGCCCGTTTGTAAGCACAGATACGCAGTATTTT
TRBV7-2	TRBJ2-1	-	CASSLAGGLYNEQFF	TGTGCCAGCAGCTTAGCGGGGGGTTTGTACAATGAGCAGTTCTTC
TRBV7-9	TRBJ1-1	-	CASSLEQGERTEAFF	TGTGCCAGCAGCTTAGAGCAGGGTGAGAGGACTGAAGCTTTCTTT
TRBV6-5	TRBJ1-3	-	CASSYATGLGNTIYF	TGTGCCAGCAGTTACGCGACAGGTTTGGGAAACACCATATATTTT
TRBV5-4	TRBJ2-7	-	CASSLFQGSYEQYF	TGTGCCAGCAGCTTGTTTCAGGGATCCTACGAGCAGTACTTC
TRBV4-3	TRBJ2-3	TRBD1	CASSQDLTGGGTDTQYF	TGCGCCAGCAGCCAAGACCTGACAGGGGGGGGCACAGATACGCAGTATTTT
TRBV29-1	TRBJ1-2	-	CSVEGRANYGYTF	TGCAGCGTTGAGGGCAGGGCTAACTATGGCTACACCTTC
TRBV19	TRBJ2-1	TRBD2	CASSGGTSGSYEQFF	TGTGCCAGTAGTGGGGGGACTAGCGGGAGCTATGAGCAGTTCTTC
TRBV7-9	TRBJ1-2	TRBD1	CASRRQGGNYGYTF	TGTGCCAGCAGAAGACAGGGAGGTAACTATGGCTACACCTTC